This T cell receptor (beta chain) came from a study of graft-versus-host responses after intestinal transplantation. Turning to the study itself: Grafts that recipients had were multivisceral, liver-intestinal, or isolated intestinal transplants. General study points: Allograft clonal ratios (graft-versus-host to host-versus-graft) were high in patients who had graft-donor T cell macrochimerism. Recipient bone marrow held GvH clones, some seen earlier in ileum or blood.

Approximately 200,000 CFSE-labeled responder cells were plated with approximately 200,000 irradiated, violet-dye-labeled stimulator cells. Post-reaction sorting isolated proliferating CFSE-low CD3+CD4+ and CD3+CD8+ responders. The CDR3 contains 13 residues. The germline CDR1 and CDR2 sequences are MRHNA and SNTAGT. The V end lost 5 bases, the J end lost 1 base, and 8 bases lay between the germline ends. Profiled with immunoSEQ multiplex PCR; TCRdb holds only in-frame clones, not every one. The sample has thousands of clones; 20% to 30% are singletons. The sequence derives from a human patient who received an intestinal transplant. J is TRBJ1-1 and V is TRBV6-4, with D uncertain. Sequences were derived from alloreactive CD8+ T cells from a mixed lymphocyte reaction culture, sampled before intestinal transplant. Subset noted: CFSE-low proliferating T cells sorted from roughly six-day pre-transplant mixed lymphocyte reaction (GvH or HvG direction). The CDR3 bases are TGTGCCAGCAGTTACACCGGGAACACTGAAGCTTTCTTT. This sequence encodes CASSYTGNTEAFF.